Following are 26 T cell receptor beta chains from one sample sequenced in a study of shared clonotypes between healthy human individuals. Profiled with immunoSEQ multiplex PCR; TCRdb holds only in-frame clones, not every one. The sample lists a few hundred thousand clones; about 74% were seen once. Sequencing input: memory CD4+ T cells sorted from blood. This sample's subset: CD45RA-negative fraction. The source is a man aged 30 to 39 in good health.

This clone appeared a single time. The chain recombines TRBV5-1 with TRBJ2-3, with D possibly matching TRBD2 (6 bases). Trimming removed 4 bases at V and 9 bases at J, with 18 bases between. The CDR3 totals 14 residues. CDR1 and CDR2 from the germline V gene are SGHRS and YFSETQ. The CDR3 bases are TGCGCCAGCAGCCCGTCGGTTGGGGGGAGCACGCAGTATTTT. Its translation is CASSPSVGGSTQYF.

This chain uses TRBV7-2 with TRBJ1-5, with 7 bases aligning to TRBD1. Germline CDR1 reads SGHTA; CDR2 reads FQGNSA. This CDR3 is built from 15 residues. Trimming removed 4 bases from V and 3 bases from J; junction bases left unmatched: 6. As DNA, the CDR3 is TGTGCCAGCAGCTCCTTCCAGGGGGACAATCAGCCCCAGCATTTT. Its protein is CASSSFQGDNQPQHF. Variable domain in full (rest from reference TRBV7-2 and TRBJ1-5): GAGVSQSPSNKVTEKGKDVELRCDPISGHTALYWYRQSLGQGLEFLIYFQGNSAPDKSGLPSDRFSAERTGGSVSTLTIQRTQQEDSAVYLCASSSFQGDNQPQHFGDGTRLSIL.

The CDR3 loop reads CASSHRDEQFF. CDR3 sequence (DNA): TGCGCCAGCAGCCATCGCGATGAGCAGTTCTTC. The chain links TRBV4-3 to TRBJ2-1; the D is unclear. The V end lost 3 bases, the J end lost 8 bases, and 5 bases lay between the germline ends. Germline V lookup: CDR1 LGHNA, CDR2 YSLEER. CDR3 length equals 11 residues.

V is TRBV11-2 and J is TRBJ2-7; a weak D match, TRBD1 (6 bases). Trimming stripped 5 bases from V and 3 bases from J, with 11 bases between. Germline V gives CDR1 SGHAT, CDR2 FQNNGV. The CDR3 is 13 amino acids. Written as DNA, the CDR3 is TGTGCCAGCAGCAAAAACAGGGACTACGAGCAGTACTTC. This gives the protein CASSKNRDYEQYF.

The rearrangement joins TRBV5-5 to TRBJ2-1, with D unresolved. This CDR3 comprises 16 residues. Per germline, CDR1 SGHKS and CDR2 YYEKEE (reference sequence). V lost 0 bases to trimming and J lost 5 bases, with 15 bases between them. CDR3 in amino acids: CASSLEGWQSHNEQFF. Written as DNA, the CDR3 is TGTGCCAGCAGCTTGGAGGGTTGGCAGTCGCACAATGAGCAGTTCTTC.

This clone was observed a handful of times. J is TRBJ1-4 and V is TRBV28; D is possibly TRBD1 (6 bases). Germline V gene sequence: CDR1 MDHEN, CDR2 SYDVKM. Trimming pared 3 bases from V and 8 bases from J, leaving 13 bases between. CDR3 size: 14 residues. The CDR3 region is CASSFVEGVEKLFF. The CDR3 nucleotides read TGTGCCAGCAGTTTCGTCGAGGGGGTGGAAAAACTGTTTTTT.

The rearrangement uses TRBV4-1 and TRBJ2-3; D is undetermined. CDR1 and CDR2 (germline): MGHRA, YSYEKL. This CDR3 is built from 12 residues. The V gene lost 3 bases and the J gene lost 2 bases, with 3 bases spanning the gap. The CDR3 is CASSHHTDTQYF. The CDR3 DNA is TGCGCCAGCAGCCACCACACAGATACGCAGTATTTT.

This clone was observed a few times. V gene TRBV5-4 combines with J gene TRBJ2-2; D ambiguous. There are 14 residues in the CDR3. Germline-derived CDR1 and CDR2 are SGHNT and YYREEE (reference sequence). The V and J ends lost 4 bases and 2 bases respectively, with 9 bases between them. For the CDR3, the DNA is TGTGCCAGCAGCGAGAAGGAAAACACCGGGGAGCTGTTTTTT. Residues: CASSEKENTGELFF.

The chain is built from TRBV27 and TRBJ2-4; no reliable D call. Trimming pared 2 bases from V and 0 bases from J, leaving 20 bases between. The CDR3 is 19 amino acids. Looked up from germline, CDR1 is MNHEY and CDR2 is SMNVEV (reference sequence). The CDR3 region is CASSLGPPRGVAAKNIQYF. CDR3 nucleotides: TGTGCCAGCAGTTTAGGCCCCCCGCGCGGAGTGGCAGCCAAAAACATTCAGTACTTC.

The chain combines TRBV27 with TRBJ2-7; D remains unclear. Trimming stripped 4 bases from V and 6 bases from J, with 7 bases between. CDR1 is MNHEY and CDR2 is SMNVEV in the germline V gene (reference sequence). The length of the CDR3 is 11 residues. CDR3 bases: TGTGCCAGCAGTTCCGCCGGCGAGCAGTACTTC. Amino acid sequence: CASSSAGEQYF.

This chain connects TRBV29-1 to TRBJ2-2; TRBD1 aligns across 8 bases. J gave up 8 bases and V 7 bases, and 21 bases lay outside the gene matches. Germline loops: CDR1 SQVTM, CDR2 ANQGSEA. The CDR3 has 17 amino acids. The CDR3 here is CSARKTGASVVLGELFF. CDR3 sequence (DNA): TGCAGCGCCCGAAAGACAGGGGCCAGCGTGGTCCTAGGGGAGCTGTTTTTT.

The CDR3 region is CASSFQSRVAHEQYF. As DNA, the CDR3 is TGTGCCAGCAGTTTCCAGTCAAGGGTAGCCCACGAGCAGTACTTC. This chain uses TRBV28 with TRBJ2-7; D gene unclear. Germline V gene lookup returns CDR1 MDHEN and CDR2 SYDVKM. With 3 bases removed from V and 5 bases from J, the gap between germline ends came to 17 bases. The CDR3 runs to 15 residues.

V is TRBV20-1 and J is TRBJ2-1; D unclear. The CDR3 has 11 amino acids. Germline assignment: CDR1 DFQATT and CDR2 SNEGSKA (reference sequence). V lost 4 bases and J lost 10, with 11 bases in between. The CDR3 here is CSAKGHPEQFF. The CDR3 DNA reads as TGCAGTGCTAAAGGGCATCCCGAGCAGTTCTTC.

This clone came up once. The genes are TRBV28 and TRBJ2-5, with TRBD1 identical over 8 bases. Germline loops: CDR1 MDHEN, CDR2 SYDVKM. This CDR3 has 15 amino acids. After removal of 5 bases from V and 3 bases from J, the junction contained 8 bases not matched to a gene. The DNA of the CDR3 is TGTGCCAGCAGTAACAACGGACAGGGAGAAGAGACCCAGTACTTC. Encoded protein: CASSNNGQGEETQYF.

The chain is built from TRBV18 and TRBJ2-3; D is perhaps TRBD1 or TRBD2 (5 bases each). Trimming shortened V by 5 bases and J by 6 bases, and 12 bases separated the two germline ends. Germline V gene lookup returns CDR1 KGHSH and CDR2 LQKENI. The CDR3 is 13 amino acids. CDR3 in DNA: TGTGCCAGCTCAGTCAGGGAGACTGATACGCAGTATTTT. Translated, it gives CASSVRETDTQYF.

This clone was seen just once. The CDR3 sequence is CASSLAPFRSSYNEQFF. The CDR3 DNA reads as TGTGCCAGCAGCTTGGCCCCCTTCCGGAGCTCCTACAATGAGCAGTTCTTC. The rearrangement links TRBV5-5 to TRBJ2-1; D gene ambiguous. This CDR3 region has 17 residues. Deletions cut 0 bases from V and 0 bases from J, with 13 bases between. The germline V gene has CDR1 SGHKS and CDR2 YYEKEE (reference sequence).

The chain employs TRBV27 and TRBJ2-7; either TRBD1 or TRBD2 may supply D (5 bases each). V was cut by 4 bases and J by 2 bases, with 24 bases left in between. CDR1 MNHEY and CDR2 SMNVEV come from the germline V gene (reference sequence). The CDR3 is 18 residues long. CDR3 coding DNA: TGTGCCAGCAGTTCGTTCCAGGGCTTCTTTAGCGAAACCTACGAGCAGTACTTC. Protein sequence: CASSSFQGFFSETYEQYF.

The chain is built from TRBV4-3 and TRBJ2-2, with D perhaps TRBD1 (6 bases). The CDR3 is made up of 16 amino acids. Germline CDR1 reads LGHNA; CDR2 reads YSLEER. V was shortened by 1 base and J by 3 bases, with 12 bases between the two germline ends. CDR3 sequence reads: CASSQVSGVDTGELFF. The CDR3 bases are TGCGCCAGCAGCCAAGTGTCAGGGGTAGACACCGGGGAGCTGTTTTTT.

The J gene is TRBJ1-1, the V gene TRBV10-1; D not certain. The CDR3 spans 13 residues. Deletions cut 3 bases from V and 7 bases from J, with 12 bases between. Germline-derived CDR1 and CDR2 are WNHNN and SYGVQD (reference sequence). DNA for the CDR3: TGCGCCAGCAGTGACTCTTGGACGAGTGAAGCTTTCTTT. Its protein product is CASSDSWTSEAFF.

V and J are TRBV5-4 and TRBJ2-1, with D perhaps matching TRBD1 (6 bases). The CDR3 length is 15 residues. Trimming removed 0 bases at V and 4 bases at J, with 11 bases between. The germline V gene has CDR1 SGHNT and CDR2 YYREEE (reference sequence). The CDR3 loop is CASSLGQGLYNEQFF. The CDR3 nucleotides read TGTGCCAGCAGCTTGGGGCAGGGGCTTTACAATGAGCAGTTCTTC. Full variable domain (rest looked up from reference TRBV5-4 and TRBJ2-1): ETGVTQSPTHLIKTRGQQVTLRCSSQSGHNTVSWYQQALGQGPQFIFQYYREEENGRGNFPPRFSGLQFPNYSSELNVNALELDDSALYLCASSLGQGLYNEQFFGPGTRLTVL.

This CDR3 is CASSQDSGGAGNYGYTF. The CDR3 nucleotides read TGTGCCAGCAGCCAAGATTCAGGAGGGGCCGGTAACTATGGCTACACCTTC. This chain joins TRBV4-2 and TRBJ1-2; TRBD1 might be the D (5 bases). Germline CDR1 reads LGHNA; CDR2 reads YNFKEQ. V dropped 0 bases and J dropped 1 base, with 15 bases sitting between them. This CDR3 contains 17 residues.

The chain combines TRBV19 with TRBJ2-2; 8 bases match TRBD2. Germline V gene lookup returns CDR1 LNHDA and CDR2 SQIVND (reference sequence). CDR3 length: 18 residues. The J segment lost 4 bases and the V segment lost 6 bases, leaving 16 bases of the junction unmatched. The CDR3 bases are TGTGCCAGTAGCCCTATGGCGGGGAGCGGGGGCCTCACCGGGGAGCTGTTTTTT. This encodes CASSPMAGSGGLTGELFF.

The chain uses TRBV10-1 and TRBJ2-3; no clear D gene. The V gene lost 1 base and the J gene lost 1 base, with 12 bases spanning the gap. Looked up from germline, CDR1 is WNHNN and CDR2 is SYGVQD (reference sequence). This CDR3 is 16 amino acids long. For the CDR3, the DNA is TGCGCCAGCAGTGAGTTCCGGGCTAGTGGCACAGATACGCAGTATTTT. This gives the protein CASSEFRASGTDTQYF.

As for this clone: Sequence at one end of the junction differs from germline and may be a read error. CDR3: CASSLGGGWNTEAFF. The CDR3 region has the DNA TGTGCCAGCAGTTTAGGGGGGGGCTGGAACACTGAAGCTTTCTTT. The genes are TRBV11-2 and TRBJ1-1; TRBD1 is a possible D gene (6 bases). There are 15 residues in the CDR3. Germline V gene lookup returns CDR1 SGHAT and CDR2 FQNNGV.

The rearrangement uses TRBV2 and TRBJ2-1; 9 bases are shared with TRBD1. This CDR3 spans 14 amino acids. The junction had 6 bases not matched to a gene; V was cut back by 8 bases and J by 4 bases. Germline lookup yields CDR1 SNHLY and CDR2 FYNNEI. The CDR3 spells CASWGTGKYNEQFF. In nucleotides, the CDR3 is TGTGCCAGCTGGGGGACAGGGAAGTACAATGAGCAGTTCTTC.

V and J are TRBV7-6 and TRBJ2-7, with D tentatively TRBD1 or TRBD2 (6 bases each). The germline V and J ends were trimmed by 2 bases and 5 bases, with 16 bases remaining between them. The CDR3 extends over 15 amino acids. Germline CDR1 is SGHVS and CDR2 is FNYEAQ. CDR3 sequence reads: CASSLRAYGGDEQYF. As DNA, the CDR3 is TGTGCCAGCAGCTTAAGGGCTTACGGGGGCGACGAGCAGTACTTC.